Shown below are 21 T cell receptor beta chains from a single sample sequenced in a study of blood T cell repertoires in COVID-19. Libraries were prepared by immunoSEQ multiplex PCR; TCRdb keeps only in-frame clonotypes and omits some of them. The table includes some 400,000 clones, approximately 87% detected once. The sample was peripheral blood. The receptors originated from a woman aged 60-75 years with COVID-19, enrolled during active disease.

The V gene is TRBV19, the J gene TRBJ1-1; tentatively, D is TRBD1 (6 bases). CDR3 length: 15 amino acids. Germline V gene sequence: CDR1 LNHDA, CDR2 SQIVND (reference sequence). Trimming removed 5 bases from V and 1 base from J, with 14 bases in between. The CDR3 nucleotides are TGTGCCAGTAGTCCCATAGGACAGCGGAACACTGAAGCTTTCTTT. Encoded protein: CASSPIGQRNTEAFF.

The V gene is TRBV18, the J gene TRBJ1-1, with a weak D call TRBD1 (5 bases). V was clipped by 3 bases and J by 1 base, with 12 bases between them. The germline V gene has CDR1 KGHSH and CDR2 LQKENI. The CDR3 runs 15 residues. This CDR3 is CASSPRDSPNTEAFF. The CDR3 nucleotides are TGTGCCAGCTCACCCCGGGACTCCCCGAACACTGAAGCTTTCTTT.

The chain uses TRBV7-9 and TRBJ1-2, with no clear D. This CDR3 contains 12 residues. Germline CDR1 is SEHNR and CDR2 is FQNEAQ (reference sequence). V was cut by 5 bases and J by 7 bases, with 11 bases left in between. The CDR3 DNA reads as TGTGCCAGCAGCCCTTCAGCGGGTGGCTACACCTTC. Translation gives CASSPSAGGYTF.

V usage is TRBV10-2 and J usage is TRBJ1-1, with TRBD1 matching over 8 bases. Losses at the gene ends were 5 bases for V and 5 bases for J; bases not matched to a gene: 7. The germline V gene has CDR1 WSHSY and CDR2 SAAADI. The CDR3 runs 14 residues. The CDR3 spells CASSPDRGGTEAFF. The DNA of the CDR3 is TGCGCCAGCAGTCCCGACAGGGGAGGAACTGAAGCTTTCTTT.

The chain is built from TRBV2 and TRBJ2-5; 11 nucleotides line up with TRBD2. Germline CDR1 SNHLY, CDR2 FYNNEI. V lost 4 bases and J lost 0; bases outside the gene matches: 10. The CDR3 is 18 amino acids. CDR3 region: CASSGGLAGGKYQETQYF. As DNA, the CDR3 is TGTGCCAGCAGTGGAGGTCTAGCGGGGGGCAAGTACCAAGAGACCCAGTACTTC.

This chain joins TRBV5-6 and TRBJ2-4; 10 nucleotides align to TRBD2. In germline, CDR1 is SGHDT, CDR2 YYEEEE. The trim removed 4 bases at V and 9 bases at J, leaving 7 bases unmatched. The CDR3 runs 14 residues. The CDR3 is CASSGAGGLFIQYF. The CDR3 DNA reads as TGTGCCAGCAGCGGAGCGGGGGGGCTCTTCATTCAGTACTTC.

The rearrangement links TRBV27 to TRBJ1-5; D is uncertain. CDR3 length: 13 residues. V lost 2 bases, J lost 6 bases, and 8 bases lay in between. Looked up from germline, CDR1 is MNHEY and CDR2 is SMNVEV (reference sequence). The CDR3: CASSLNGGQPQHF. The CDR3 nucleotides are TGTGCCAGCAGTTTAAACGGTGGTCAGCCCCAGCATTTT.

The chain combines TRBV10-3 with TRBJ2-5; 8 positions match TRBD2. Germline V gives CDR1 ENHRY, CDR2 SYGVKD. V lost 5 bases to trimming and J lost 4 bases; unmatched junction nucleotides: 3. The CDR3 extends over 13 amino acids. The CDR3 region is CAISPGGAETQYF. The CDR3 bases are TGTGCCATCAGTCCGGGGGGGGCAGAGACCCAGTACTTC.

With respect to this clone: The identical CDR3 is also encoded by other nucleotide sequences in the sample. CDR3 region: CASSAAGMANEKLFF. CDR3 coding DNA: TGTGCCAGCAGCGCCGCGGGGATGGCTAATGAAAAACTGTTTTTT. The V and J genes are TRBV2 and TRBJ1-4; D is unresolved. Germline CDR1 SNHLY, CDR2 FYNNEI. The CDR3 contains 15 residues. Between the trimmed V and J ends, which lost 6 bases and 3 bases, there was a span of 14 bases.

The CDR3 here is CASSPEGRGEMPQHF. The CDR3 DNA follows: TGCGCCAGCAGCCCCGAGGGCAGGGGGGAGATGCCCCAGCATTTT. The V and J genes are TRBV5-1 and TRBJ1-5; 7 nucleotides align to TRBD1. Germline V gene sequence: CDR1 SGHRS, CDR2 YFSETQ. The CDR3 consists of 15 residues. J was trimmed by 9 bases and V by 4 bases; bases with no gene match: 13.

The rearrangement uses TRBV6-5 and TRBJ2-7, with TRBD1 matching 9 bases. CDR1 is MNHEY and CDR2 is SVGAGI in the germline V gene. V lost 7 bases and J lost 2; bases outside the gene matches: 9. This CDR3 is built from 15 residues. The CDR3 reads CASKVTGQGTYEQYF. The CDR3 DNA is TGTGCCAGCAAGGTCACGGGACAGGGAACCTACGAGCAGTACTTC.

The V and J genes are TRBV5-1 and TRBJ2-2; a possible D gene is TRBD1 (5 bases). This CDR3 region has 14 residues. The V end lost 4 bases, the J end lost 3 bases, and 10 bases lay between the germline ends. Germline V gene sequence: CDR1 SGHRS, CDR2 YFSETQ. The DNA of the CDR3 is TGCGCCAGCAGCCCCCAGGGTTACACCGGGGAGCTGTTTTTT. This gives the protein CASSPQGYTGELFF.

The chain combines TRBV5-1 with TRBJ2-7, with 8 bases matching TRBD2. The CDR3 loop spans 15 amino acids. Germline V gene sequence: CDR1 SGHRS, CDR2 YFSETQ. V was pared by 1 base and J by 2 bases, with 5 bases of the junction left unmatched. CDR3 nucleotide sequence: TGCGCCAGCAGCTTGTCGGGACTAGGCACCTACGAGCAGTACTTC. Translation gives CASSLSGLGTYEQYF.

The V gene is TRBV5-1, the J gene TRBJ2-3; 10 bases agree with TRBD2. V lost 4 bases, J lost 0 bases, and 11 bases stayed unmatched. The CDR3 runs to 18 residues. Germline V gene data show CDR1 as SGHRS and CDR2 as YFSETQ. The CDR3 loop reads CASSPRDSGGISTDTQYF. The CDR3 DNA sequence: TGCGCCAGCAGCCCGCGGGATAGCGGGGGGATTAGCACAGATACGCAGTATTTT.

This rearrangement joins TRBV12-3 or TRBV12-4 to TRBJ2-7; D perhaps matches TRBD1 (5 bases). V lost 4 bases to trimming and J lost 3 bases, with 10 bases between them. CDR3 length: 13 residues. For the CDR3, the DNA is TGTGCCAGCAGTTGGTACACAGGCTACGAGCAGTACTTC. It yields the protein CASSWYTGYEQYF.

This clone was observed a handful of times. V usage is TRBV18 and J usage is TRBJ1-4; weak D call: TRBD1 (6 bases). Germline V CDR1 and CDR2: KGHSH, LQKENI. This CDR3 contains 13 residues. V gave up 4 bases and J gave up 8 bases, with 11 bases separating them. DNA for the CDR3: TGTGCCAGCTCACGCGGGGGCGGGGAAAAACTGTTTTTT. The encoded protein is CASSRGGGEKLFF.

This chain joins TRBV30 and TRBJ1-4; perhaps TRBD1 as D (6 bases). There are 15 residues in the CDR3. Germline values: CDR1 GTSNPN, CDR2 SVGIG (reference sequence). V lost 0 bases and J lost 8, with 16 bases in between. This chain's CDR3 is CAWSVFPGAEEKLFF. The CDR3 nucleotides are TGTGCCTGGAGTGTATTCCCAGGGGCTGAGGAAAAACTGTTTTTT.

V usage is TRBV24-1 and J usage is TRBJ2-1, with TRBD2 matching 7 bases. CDR1 is KGHDR, CDR2 SFDVKD, per germline. V was clipped by 8 bases and J by 7 bases; unmatched bases: 19. CDR3 length: 17 amino acids. The CDR3 protein is CATTPRDARDYSNEQFF. In DNA form, the CDR3 reads TGTGCCACCACTCCAAGGGACGCCCGGGACTACTCTAATGAGCAGTTCTTC.

The chain couples TRBV19 to TRBJ1-4; no firm D call. The CDR3 length is 15 residues. V lost 5 bases and J 4 bases, leaving 14 bases between the germline ends. Germline lookup yields CDR1 LNHDA and CDR2 SQIVND (reference sequence). The CDR3 spells CASSSSPEINEKLFF. CDR3 in DNA: TGTGCCAGTAGTTCAAGCCCGGAGATTAATGAAAAACTGTTTTTT.

The chain links TRBV5-4 to TRBJ1-2; 7 bases match TRBD1. Trimming at V came to 4 bases and at J to 8 bases, leaving 8 bases not matched to a gene. CDR1 and CDR2 from the germline V gene are SGHNT and YYREEE (reference sequence). The CDR3 has 13 residues. Written as DNA, the CDR3 is TGTGCCAGCAGCCCCGACAGGGTAGGAGGCTACACCTTC. Translation gives CASSPDRVGGYTF.

The chain links TRBV5-1 to TRBJ1-1, with D possibly being TRBD1 (5 bases). Trimming removed 3 bases at V and 1 base at J, with 16 bases between. CDR1 and CDR2 from the germline V gene are SGHRS and YFSETQ. The CDR3 is 16 amino acids. The CDR3, as DNA: TGCGCCAGCAGCTCCCCCAGGGAGCGGGGGAACACTGAAGCTTTCTTT. It specifies CASSSPRERGNTEAFF.